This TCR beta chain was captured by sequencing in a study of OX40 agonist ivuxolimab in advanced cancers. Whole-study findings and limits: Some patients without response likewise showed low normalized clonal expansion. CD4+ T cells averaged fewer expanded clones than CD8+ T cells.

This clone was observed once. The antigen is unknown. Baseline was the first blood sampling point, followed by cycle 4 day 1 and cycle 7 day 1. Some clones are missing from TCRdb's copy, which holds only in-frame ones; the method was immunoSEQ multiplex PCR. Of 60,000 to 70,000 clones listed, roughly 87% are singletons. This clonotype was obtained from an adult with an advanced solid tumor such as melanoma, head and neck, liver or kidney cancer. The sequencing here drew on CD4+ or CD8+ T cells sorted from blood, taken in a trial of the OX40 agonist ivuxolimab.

CDR3 nucleotides: TGTGCCAGCAGTGTGGGGTGGAAGGGAGGCAACAATCAGCCCCAGCATTTT. This sequence encodes CASSVGWKGGNNQPQHF. V and J are TRBV6-1 and TRBJ1-5; the D is unclear. Trimming left V 4 bases short and J 3 bases short, with 19 bases between. CDR1 and CDR2 from the germline V gene are MNHNS and SASEGT. The CDR3 runs 17 residues.